This note documents a single TCR beta chain sequence. This entry comes from a study of control samples from healthy donors and cancer patients. CDR3 size: 14 residues. J gave up 12 bases and V 0 bases, and 10 bases lay outside the gene matches. Germline values: CDR1 MNHEY, CDR2 SVGEGT. TCRdb keeps only in-frame clones here, not all; method: immunoSEQ multiplex PCR. The data contain 90,000 or so clones, around 89% of them seen just once; the ten biggest clones take up 13% to 15%. Sequencing used blood. The TCR originated in a woman aged 65 to 85 in good health. This chain links TRBV6-2 or TRBV6-3 with TRBJ1-1; TRBD1 agrees at 7 bases. The CDR3 region is CASSYSGGAKGTFF. In DNA, the CDR3 is TGTGCCAGCAGTTACTCAGGGGGCGCAAAAGGGACTTTCTTT.